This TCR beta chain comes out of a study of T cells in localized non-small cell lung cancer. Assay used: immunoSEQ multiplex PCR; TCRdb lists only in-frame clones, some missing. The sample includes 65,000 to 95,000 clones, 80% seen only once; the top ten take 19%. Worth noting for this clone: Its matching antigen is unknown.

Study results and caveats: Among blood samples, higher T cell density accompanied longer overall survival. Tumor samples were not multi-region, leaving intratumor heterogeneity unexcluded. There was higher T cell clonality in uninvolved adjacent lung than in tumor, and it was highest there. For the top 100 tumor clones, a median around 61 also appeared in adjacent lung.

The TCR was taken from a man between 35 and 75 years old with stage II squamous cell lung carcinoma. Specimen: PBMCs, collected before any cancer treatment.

As DNA, the CDR3 is TGCGCCAGCAGCTTGGACGGAGGCAATCAGCCCCAGCATTTT. It is translated as CASSLDGGNQPQHF. This rearrangement joins TRBV5-1 to TRBJ1-5; no clear D gene. The CDR3 contains 14 residues. Trimming stripped 0 bases from V and 2 bases from J, with 6 bases between. CDR1 and CDR2 (germline): SGHRS, YFSETQ.